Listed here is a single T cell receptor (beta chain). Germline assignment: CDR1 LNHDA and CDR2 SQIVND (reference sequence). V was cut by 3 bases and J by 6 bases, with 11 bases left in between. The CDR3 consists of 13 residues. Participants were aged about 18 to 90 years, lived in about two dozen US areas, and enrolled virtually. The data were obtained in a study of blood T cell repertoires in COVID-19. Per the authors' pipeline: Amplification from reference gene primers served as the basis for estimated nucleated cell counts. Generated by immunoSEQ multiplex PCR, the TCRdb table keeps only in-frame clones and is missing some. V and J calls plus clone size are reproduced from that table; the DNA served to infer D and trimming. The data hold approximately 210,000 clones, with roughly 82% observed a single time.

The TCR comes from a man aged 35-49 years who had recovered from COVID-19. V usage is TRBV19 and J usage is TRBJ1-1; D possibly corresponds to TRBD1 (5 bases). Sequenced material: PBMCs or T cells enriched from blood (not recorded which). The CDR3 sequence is CASSIQGLAEAFF. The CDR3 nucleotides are TGTGCCAGTAGTATCCAGGGTTTGGCTGAAGCTTTCTTT.